Listed here are 27 T cell receptor beta chains from one sample, sequenced in a study of T cell changes during pregnancy in multiple sclerosis (dated by TCRdb to 2018 to 2020). Libraries were prepared through the immunoSEQ multiplex PCR assay. TCRdb retrieved this table from immuneACCESS and kept in-frame rearrangements only. Not all clones are present; in checked studies, unresolved V genes account for under half, and no reason is known for the remainder. Counted in this sample were 50,000 to 65,000 clones; about 89% of them appeared once. The ten largest clones capture 0.76% of the sample. The specimen was CD4+ T cells from peripheral blood mononuclear cells, collected in the first trimester of pregnancy. The receptors were gathered from a female donor with multiple sclerosis, enrolled in a pregnancy study.

The chain employs TRBV19 and TRBJ1-5; D is unclear. The CDR3 is 15 amino acids. Trimming removed 6 bases at V and 4 bases at J, with 16 bases between. The germline V gene encodes CDR1 LNHDA and CDR2 SQIVND (reference sequence). CDR3 residues: CASSPFETNNQPQHF. As DNA, the CDR3 is TGTGCCAGTAGCCCATTTGAGACAAATAATCAGCCCCAGCATTTT.

This chain links TRBV27 with TRBJ2-3, with 10 bases lining up with TRBD2. Trimming at V came to 4 bases and at J to 6 bases, leaving 4 bases not matched to a gene. Germline values: CDR1 MNHEY, CDR2 SMNVEV (reference sequence). This CDR3 contains 14 residues. CDR3 sequence reads: CASSYSGGRDTQYF. As DNA, the CDR3 is TGTGCCAGCAGTTATAGCGGGGGGCGGGATACGCAGTATTTT.

V usage is TRBV6-5 and J usage is TRBJ1-2, with D possibly being TRBD1 (6 bases). The V gene lost 4 bases and the J gene lost 5 bases, with 17 bases spanning the gap. Germline V gives CDR1 MNHEY, CDR2 SVGAGI. The CDR3 sequence is 15 residues long. The CDR3 region is CASSSDPDRKYGYTF. The CDR3 DNA follows: TGTGCCAGCAGTTCCGACCCGGACAGAAAATATGGCTACACCTTC.

The chain employs TRBV7-2 and TRBJ1-2; D might be TRBD1 (5 bases). Per the germline V gene, CDR1 is SGHTA and CDR2 is FQGNSA. This CDR3 comprises 15 residues. Trimming took 2 bases from V and 6 from J, leaving 16 bases between them. The CDR3 sequence is CASSLSGGLTNGYTF. DNA for the CDR3: TGTGCCAGCAGCTTATCGGGGGGGTTGACGAATGGCTACACCTTC.

The chain couples TRBV9 to TRBJ2-2, with TRBD2 matching 7 bases. The CDR3 is 18 residues long. The germline gives CDR1 SGDLS, CDR2 YYNGEE. Trimming cost V 9 bases and J 4 bases; bases outside gene matches: 21. The CDR3 bases are TGTGCCAACCCGGTTGGAGCACTAGCGATGGGGGGCACCGGGGAGCTGTTTTTT. The encoded protein is CANPVGALAMGGTGELFF.

The V call is TRBV6-5, the J call TRBJ1-3; D gene unclear. This CDR3 is 12 amino acids long. The V end lost 7 bases, the J end lost 0 bases, and 4 bases lay between the germline ends. Per germline, CDR1 MNHEY and CDR2 SVGAGI. The DNA for the CDR3 is TGTGCCAGCATCAGCTCTGGAAACACCATATATTTT. Its protein is CASISSGNTIYF.

The chain combines TRBV7-8 with TRBJ2-2; 7 bases line up with TRBD1. V lost 5 bases, J lost 9 bases, and 6 bases stayed unmatched. CDR1 is SGHVS and CDR2 is FQNEAQ in the germline V gene. The CDR3 is 13 residues long. For the CDR3, the DNA is TGTGCCAGCAGCCCACAGGGGATCCGGGAGCTGTTTTTT. As protein: CASSPQGIRELFF.

This clone was picked up one time. This sequence joins TRBV2 and TRBJ1-2; D is ambiguous. The CDR3 runs 14 residues. Trimming removed 6 bases at V and 4 bases at J, with 15 bases between. CDR1 is SNHLY, CDR2 FYNNEI, per germline. The CDR3 here is CASREYGIPYGYTF. In DNA, the CDR3 is TGTGCCAGCAGGGAATACGGGATCCCCTATGGCTACACCTTC. Looking up the rest from reference TRBV2 and TRBJ1-2 gives the full variable domain: EPEVTQTPSHQVTQMGQEVILRCVPISNHLYFYWYRQILGQKVEFLVSFYNNEISEKSEIFDDQFSVERPDGSNFTLKIRSTKLEDSAMYFCASREYGIPYGYTFGSGTRLTVV.

This chain uses TRBV18 with TRBJ2-7; 8 bases are a match to TRBD1. Looked up from germline, CDR1 is KGHSH and CDR2 is LQKENI. The trim removed 3 bases at V and 6 bases at J, leaving 7 bases unmatched. This CDR3 has 14 amino acids. CDR3 region: CASSPGQGVGEQYF. The CDR3 DNA reads TGTGCCAGCTCACCTGGACAGGGTGTGGGCGAGCAGTACTTC.

This chain joins TRBV18 and TRBJ2-7, with 7 bases aligning to TRBD1. The junction had 9 bases not matched to a gene; V was cut back by 1 base and J by 0 bases. CDR1 is KGHSH, CDR2 LQKENI, per germline. This CDR3 contains 17 residues. CDR3 in DNA: TGTGCCAGCTCACCACAGACAGGGATTTCCAGCTCCTACGAGCAGTACTTC. Amino acid sequence: CASSPQTGISSSYEQYF. Together with reference TRBV18 and TRBJ2-7, the CDR3 gives the full variable domain: NAGVMQNPRHLVRRRGQEARLRCSPMKGHSHVYWYRQLPEEGLKFMVYLQKENIIDESGMPKERFSAEFPKEGPSILRIQQVVRGDSAAYFCASSPQTGISSSYEQYFGPGTRLTVT.

This chain uses TRBV7-2 with TRBJ1-1; D gene ambiguous. This CDR3 region has 17 residues. Germline V lookup: CDR1 SGHTA, CDR2 FQGNSA. Trimming removed 6 bases from V and 1 base from J, with 21 bases in between. The CDR3 nucleotides are TGTGCCAGCAGTCTTTTTACCCCAAGGGAGGGGAACACTGAAGCTTTCTTT. Encoded protein: CASSLFTPREGNTEAFF.

V and J are TRBV7-3 and TRBJ1-1, with a weak D call TRBD1 (5 bases). Trimming pared 1 base from V and 7 bases from J, leaving 13 bases between. This CDR3 region has 14 residues. Germline V gene lookup returns CDR1 SGHTA and CDR2 FQGTGA. CDR3: CASSLIAGKDEAFF. The CDR3 nucleotides read TGTGCCAGCAGCTTAATAGCAGGGAAGGATGAAGCTTTCTTT.

The chain recombines TRBV14 with TRBJ1-1, with D possibly TRBD1 on 6 matching bases. The ends were cut back, 4 bases at V and 6 bases at J, with 15 bases in the middle. CDR1 is SGHDN, CDR2 FVKESK, per germline. The CDR3 contains 14 residues. As DNA, the CDR3 is TGTGCCAGCAGCCCAAGGGCAGGGGTGTCTGAAGCTTTCTTT. Protein product: CASSPRAGVSEAFF. Full variable domain (outside the CDR3, taken from reference TRBV14 and TRBJ1-1): EAGVTQFPSHSVIEKGQTVTLRCDPISGHDNLYWYRRVMGKEIKFLLHFVKESKQDESGMPNNRFLAERTGGTYSTLKVQPAELEDSGVYFCASSPRAGVSEAFFGQGTRLTVV.

The chain employs TRBV11-2 and TRBJ2-3; D gene uncertain. The germline gives CDR1 SGHAT, CDR2 FQNNGV. The ends were cut back, 1 base at V and 1 base at J, with 9 bases in the middle. This CDR3 spans 15 amino acids. CDR3 coding DNA: TGTGCCAGCAGCTTAGTGGCCCCTGGCACAGATACGCAGTATTTT. This gives the protein CASSLVAPGTDTQYF.

The J gene is TRBJ2-3, the V gene TRBV6-5; 8 bases are shared with TRBD1. The CDR3 is 15 amino acids. V was pared by 6 bases and J by 2 bases, with 7 bases of the junction left unmatched. In germline, CDR1 is MNHEY, CDR2 SVGAGI. CDR3 nucleotides: TGTGCCAGCAGGCTCGGACAGGGATACACAGATACGCAGTATTTT. Translating gives CASRLGQGYTDTQYF.

This chain uses TRBV6-1 with TRBJ2-5; D is perhaps TRBD2 (7 bases). V lost 1 base and J lost 5, with 26 bases in between. Per germline, CDR1 MNHNS and CDR2 SASEGT. This CDR3 contains 19 residues. DNA of the CDR3: TGTGCCAGCAGTGAAGTCCTCACCTCGTGGGGGGGCCACAGGGAGACCCAGTACTTC. Protein sequence: CASSEVLTSWGGHRETQYF.

The chain has TRBV7-2 and TRBJ1-1; 7 bases agree with TRBD1. The ends lost 5 bases at V and 0 bases at J; junction bases unmatched: 6. The CDR3 is 15 residues long. The germline CDR1 and CDR2 sequences are SGHTA and FQGNSA. The DNA of the CDR3 is TGTGCCAGCAGCGTACGACAGGGAGTGAACACTGAAGCTTTCTTT. Encoded protein: CASSVRQGVNTEAFF.

The chain employs TRBV19 and TRBJ1-1, with D perhaps matching TRBD1 (5 bases). The CDR3 contains 12 residues. Germline CDR1 LNHDA, CDR2 SQIVND (reference sequence). Trimming left V 3 bases short and J 7 bases short, with 9 bases between. The CDR3 DNA follows: TGTGCCAGTAGTATGGCAGGGAATGAAGCTTTCTTT. It codes for CASSMAGNEAFF.

CDR3 region: CASSAQTGGRNSPLHF. The CDR3 bases are TGTGCCAGCAGCGCCCAAACAGGGGGCCGGAATTCACCCCTCCACTTT. The chain couples TRBV9 to TRBJ1-6; 9 nucleotides align to TRBD1. The V segment lost 3 bases and the J segment 7 bases; nucleotides outside the gene matches: 8. This CDR3 comprises 16 residues. Germline values: CDR1 SGDLS, CDR2 YYNGEE.

The chain has TRBV5-5 and TRBJ2-7; possibly TRBD2 for D (5 bases). V dropped 5 bases and J dropped 3 bases, with 9 bases sitting between them. Germline V gene sequence: CDR1 SGHKS, CDR2 YYEKEE (reference sequence). The CDR3 spans 12 residues. CDR3 sequence (DNA): TGTGCCAGCAGGGGAGTTTACTACGAGCAGTACTTC. This sequence encodes CASRGVYYEQYF.

This sequence joins TRBV6-5 and TRBJ1-5; a possible D gene is TRBD1 (5 bases). CDR3 length equals 15 residues. CDR1 and CDR2 (germline): MNHEY, SVGAGI. Trimming pared 6 bases from V and 0 bases from J, leaving 12 bases between. The CDR3 DNA follows: TGTGCCAGCAGATCAGACAGAAATAGCAATCAGCCCCAGCATTTT. This translates into CASRSDRNSNQPQHF.

This clone has a single count. The gene calls are TRBV6-1 and TRBJ1-5, with D possibly being TRBD1 (6 bases). The CDR3 extends over 16 amino acids. Germline V gives CDR1 MNHNS, CDR2 SASEGT. Trimming stripped 0 bases from V and 6 bases from J, with 15 bases between. CDR3 coding DNA: TGTGCCAGCAGTGAAGCGGGGGCAGTTTATAGTCAGCCCCAGCATTTT. Translated, it gives CASSEAGAVYSQPQHF.

The chain uses TRBV4-2 and TRBJ2-6; D unresolved. V gave up 1 base and J gave up 1 base, with 8 bases separating them. This CDR3 has 16 amino acids. CDR1 is LGHNA, CDR2 YNFKEQ, per germline. CDR3 nucleotides: TGTGCCAGCAGCCAAGGCTTCGAGTCTGGGGCCAACGTCCTGACTTTC. It codes for CASSQGFESGANVLTF.

This chain connects TRBV27 to TRBJ2-1, with 10 bases lining up with TRBD2. CDR3 length: 14 residues. Germline V lookup: CDR1 MNHEY, CDR2 SMNVEV (reference sequence). J lost 12 bases, V lost 7 bases, and 12 bases had no gene match. The CDR3 loop is CASIARSSGGVQFF. CDR3 DNA: TGTGCCAGCATAGCCCGGTCTAGCGGGGGAGTGCAGTTCTTC.

This clone was seen only once. This chain joins TRBV9 and TRBJ2-3; 10 bases align to TRBD2. The CDR3 totals 16 residues. The germline gives CDR1 SGDLS, CDR2 YYNGEE. With 4 bases clipped from V and 1 base from J, the junction kept 6 bases outside the gene matches. Here the CDR3 DNA reads TGTGCCAGCAGCCCTGGGCTAGCGGGGGGCACAGATACGCAGTATTTT. Protein product: CASSPGLAGGTDTQYF.

The chain links TRBV9 to TRBJ1-2; 9 bases fit TRBD1. V lost 0 bases and J lost 3; bases outside the gene matches: 0. The CDR3 length is 14 residues. CDR1 and CDR2 from the germline V gene are SGDLS and YYNGEE. CDR3 bases: TGTGCCAGCAGCGTAGGGACAGGGGACTATGGCTACACCTTC. This translates into CASSVGTGDYGYTF.

This chain links TRBV16 with TRBJ1-2, with a tentative D call TRBD1 (6 bases). V was trimmed by 0 bases and J by 13 bases, leaving 12 bases between them. Looked up from germline, CDR1 is KGHSY and CDR2 is FQNENV. The CDR3 length is 12 residues. CDR3 DNA sequence: TGTGCCAGCAGCCAATCAGGGGGAACGGCCACCTTC. Its protein product is CASSQSGGTATF.